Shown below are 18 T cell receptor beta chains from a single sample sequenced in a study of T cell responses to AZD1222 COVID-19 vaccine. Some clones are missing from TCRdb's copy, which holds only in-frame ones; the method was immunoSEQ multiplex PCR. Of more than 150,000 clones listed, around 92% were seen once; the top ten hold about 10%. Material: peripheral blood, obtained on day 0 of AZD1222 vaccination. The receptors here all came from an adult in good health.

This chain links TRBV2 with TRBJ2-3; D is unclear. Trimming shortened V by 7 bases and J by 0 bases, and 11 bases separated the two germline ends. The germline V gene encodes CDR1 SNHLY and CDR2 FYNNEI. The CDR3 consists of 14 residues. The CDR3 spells CASKSRLSTDTQYF. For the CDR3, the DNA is TGTGCCAGCAAGTCAAGGCTGAGCACAGATACGCAGTATTTT.

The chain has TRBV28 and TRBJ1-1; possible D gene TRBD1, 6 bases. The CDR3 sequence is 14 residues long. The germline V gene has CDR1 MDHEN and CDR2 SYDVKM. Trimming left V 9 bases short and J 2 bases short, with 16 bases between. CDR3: CASGEGGANTEAFF. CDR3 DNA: TGTGCCAGTGGGGAGGGGGGAGCTAACACTGAAGCTTTCTTT.

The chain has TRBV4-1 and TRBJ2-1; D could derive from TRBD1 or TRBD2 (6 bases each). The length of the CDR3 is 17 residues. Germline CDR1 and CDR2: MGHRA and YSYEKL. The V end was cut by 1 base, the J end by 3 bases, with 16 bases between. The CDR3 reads CASSQGLRGPGYNEQFF. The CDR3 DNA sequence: TGCGCCAGCAGCCAAGGCCTCCGGGGGCCCGGCTACAATGAGCAGTTCTTC.

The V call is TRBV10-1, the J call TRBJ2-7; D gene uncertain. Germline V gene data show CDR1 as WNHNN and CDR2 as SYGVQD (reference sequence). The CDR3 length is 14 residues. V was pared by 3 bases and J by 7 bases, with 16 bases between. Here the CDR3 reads CASSDRFTPLEQYF. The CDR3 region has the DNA TGCGCCAGCAGTGACCGGTTTACCCCCCTAGAGCAGTACTTC.

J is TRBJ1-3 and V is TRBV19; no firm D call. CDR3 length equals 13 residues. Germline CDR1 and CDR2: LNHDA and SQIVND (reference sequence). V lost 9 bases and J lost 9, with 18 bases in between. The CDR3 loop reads CASQAEEWGTIYF. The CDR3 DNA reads TGTGCCAGCCAAGCTGAGGAGTGGGGCACCATATATTTT.

The CDR3 is CASRRAQGMGNEQFF. CDR3 coding DNA: TGTGCCAGCAGACGGGCGCAGGGGATGGGGAATGAGCAGTTCTTC. V is TRBV7-9 and J is TRBJ2-1; the D gene is possibly TRBD1 (6 bases). V lost 6 bases to trimming and J lost 7 bases, with 19 bases between them. The V gene's germline CDR1 is SEHNR and CDR2 FQNEAQ (reference sequence). This CDR3 contains 15 residues. Drawing the rest from reference TRBV7-9 and TRBJ2-1, the complete variable domain is DTGVSQNPRHKITKRGQNVTFRCDPISEHNRLYWYRQTLGQGPEFLTYFQNEAQLEKSRLLSDRFSAERPKGSFSTLEIQRTEQGDSAMYLCASRRAQGMGNEQFFGPGTRLTVL.

The CDR3 region is CASSPRGSYEQYF. In DNA form, the CDR3 reads TGTGCCAGCAGCCCTAGGGGCTCCTACGAGCAGTACTTC. J is TRBJ2-7 and V is TRBV7-8; tentative D call: TRBD1 (5 bases). Trimming shortened V by 5 bases and J by 0 bases, and 8 bases separated the two germline ends. The length of the CDR3 is 13 residues. The germline V gene has CDR1 SGHVS and CDR2 FQNEAQ.

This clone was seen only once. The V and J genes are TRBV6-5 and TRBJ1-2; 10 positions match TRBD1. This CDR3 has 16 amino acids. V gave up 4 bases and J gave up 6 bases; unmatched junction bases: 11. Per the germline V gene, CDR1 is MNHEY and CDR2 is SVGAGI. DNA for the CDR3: TGTGCCAGCAGTTGGAGGGACCCGACAGGGGGCGATGGCTACACCTTC. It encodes CASSWRDPTGGDGYTF.

The CDR3 sequence: CASSLLRGRPLDEQFF. CDR3 sequence (DNA): TGTGCCAGCAGCTTGCTCAGGGGCCGCCCTCTGGATGAGCAGTTCTTC. The rearrangement uses TRBV7-8 and TRBJ2-1, with a weak D call TRBD1 (6 bases). Looked up from germline, CDR1 is SGHVS and CDR2 is FQNEAQ. V was cut by 3 bases and J by 8 bases, with 20 bases left in between. CDR3 size: 16 residues.

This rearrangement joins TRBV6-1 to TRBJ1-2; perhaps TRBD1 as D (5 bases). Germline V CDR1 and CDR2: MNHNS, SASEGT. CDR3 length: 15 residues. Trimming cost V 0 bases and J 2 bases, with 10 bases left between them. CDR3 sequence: CASSEAPGRNYGYTF. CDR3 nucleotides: TGTGCCAGCAGTGAAGCTCCAGGGAGAAACTATGGCTACACCTTC.

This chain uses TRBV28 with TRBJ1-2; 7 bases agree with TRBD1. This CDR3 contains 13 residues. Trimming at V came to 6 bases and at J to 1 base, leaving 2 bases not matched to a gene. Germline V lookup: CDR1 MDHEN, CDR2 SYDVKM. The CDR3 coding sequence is TGTGCCAGCAGGCGGGACAGTAACTATGGCTACACCTTC. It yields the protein CASRRDSNYGYTF.

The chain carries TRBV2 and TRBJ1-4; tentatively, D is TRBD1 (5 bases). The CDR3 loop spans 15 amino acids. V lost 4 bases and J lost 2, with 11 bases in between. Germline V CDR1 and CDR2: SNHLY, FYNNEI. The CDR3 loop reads CASSVLRQTNEKLFF. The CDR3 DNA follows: TGTGCCAGCAGTGTTCTCCGACAGACTAATGAAAAACTGTTTTTT. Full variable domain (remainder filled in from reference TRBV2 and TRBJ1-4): EPEVTQTPSHQVTQMGQEVILRCVPISNHLYFYWYRQILGQKVEFLVSFYNNEISEKSEIFDDQFSVERPDGSNFTLKIRSTKLEDSAMYFCASSVLRQTNEKLFFGSGTQLSVL.

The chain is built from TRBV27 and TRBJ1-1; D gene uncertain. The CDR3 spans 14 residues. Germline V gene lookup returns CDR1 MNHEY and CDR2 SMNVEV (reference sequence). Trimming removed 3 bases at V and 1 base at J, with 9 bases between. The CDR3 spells CASSLLDTNTEAFF. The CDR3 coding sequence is TGTGCCAGCAGTTTGCTAGACACGAACACTGAAGCTTTCTTT.

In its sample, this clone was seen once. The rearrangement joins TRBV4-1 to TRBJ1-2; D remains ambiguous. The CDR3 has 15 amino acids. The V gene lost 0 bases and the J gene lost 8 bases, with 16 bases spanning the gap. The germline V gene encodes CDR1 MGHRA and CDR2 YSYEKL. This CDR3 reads CASSQEASFPGGYTF. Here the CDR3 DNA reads TGCGCCAGCAGCCAAGAGGCGAGCTTTCCCGGGGGCTACACCTTC.

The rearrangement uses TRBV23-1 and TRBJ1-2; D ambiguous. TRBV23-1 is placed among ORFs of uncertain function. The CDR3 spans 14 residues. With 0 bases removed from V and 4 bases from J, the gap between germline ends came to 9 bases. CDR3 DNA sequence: TGCGCCAGCAGTCAATCCGACCGTTCCTATGGCTACACCTTC. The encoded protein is CASSQSDRSYGYTF.

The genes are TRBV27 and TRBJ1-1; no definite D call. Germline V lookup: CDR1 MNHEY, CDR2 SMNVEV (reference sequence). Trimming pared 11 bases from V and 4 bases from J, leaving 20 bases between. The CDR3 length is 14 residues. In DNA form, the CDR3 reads TGTGCCTCCGGAAGGGAGGGTGGGGTCACTGAAGCTTTCTTT. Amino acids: CASGREGGVTEAFF.

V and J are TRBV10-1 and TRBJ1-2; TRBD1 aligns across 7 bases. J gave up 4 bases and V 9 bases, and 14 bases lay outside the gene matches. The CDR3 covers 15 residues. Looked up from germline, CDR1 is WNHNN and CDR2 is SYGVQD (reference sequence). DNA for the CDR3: TGCGCCAGGGTCCCGGGACAGTGGGGAACCTATGGCTACACCTTC. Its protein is CARVPGQWGTYGYTF.

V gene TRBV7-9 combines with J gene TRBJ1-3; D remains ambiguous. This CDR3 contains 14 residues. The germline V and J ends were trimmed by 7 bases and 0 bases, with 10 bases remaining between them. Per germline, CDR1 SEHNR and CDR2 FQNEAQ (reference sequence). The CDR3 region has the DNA TGTGCCAGCACCCCTAGGGCCTCTGGAAACACCATATATTTT. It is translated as CASTPRASGNTIYF. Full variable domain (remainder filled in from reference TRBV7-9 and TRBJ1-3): DTGVSQNPRHKITKRGQNVTFRCDPISEHNRLYWYRQTLGQGPEFLTYFQNEAQLEKSRLLSDRFSAERPKGSFSTLEIQRTEQGDSAMYLCASTPRASGNTIYFGEGSWLTVV.